This TCR beta chain was recorded in a study of control samples from healthy donors and cancer patients. The germline V and J ends were trimmed by 7 bases and 8 bases, with 15 bases remaining between them. Germline V gene sequence: CDR1 SGHTA, CDR2 FQGNSA. CDR3 size: 13 residues. This clone was observed a single time. Repertoires were generated with immunoSEQ multiplex PCR, while TCRdb's copy carries only in-frame clones and drops some. Counted here are 45,000 to 60,000 clones, around 94% occurring once; the ten biggest clones make up 3.5% to 4.5%. This sequence originates from a man between 25 and 39 years old in good health. V usage is TRBV7-2 and J usage is TRBJ2-1, with D uncertain. The source material was blood. The CDR3: CASTPGGRYEQFF. CDR3 coding DNA: TGTGCCAGCACCCCCGGTGGTAGATATGAGCAGTTCTTC.